These T cell receptor beta chains were read from a single sample in a study of shared clonotypes between healthy human individuals. The protocol was immunoSEQ multiplex PCR, while the TCRdb copy is restricted to in-frame clones and leaves out a portion. The sample gives fewer than 850,000 clones, more than 70% of which show up once; 1.8% is in the top ten. Sequenced input: memory CD4+ T cells sorted from blood. The receptors were gathered from a woman aged 25-40 years in good health. Each CDR3 is given with its conserved first and last residue. A D gene is named only where the DNA matches it firmly. The listing skips clone size in some rows; elsewhere it reads once, few, many or a size class.

v_gene,d_gene,j_gene,abundance,CDR3nt,CDR3aa
TRBV19,-,TRBJ1-5,-,TGTGCCACAGGTAAGGGGCCCGATCAGCCCCAGCATTTT,CATGKGPDQPQHF
TRBV6-4,TRBD1,TRBJ1-6,-,TGTGCCGATGCGAGGACAGGGAATTCACCCCTCCACTTT,CADARTGNSPLHF
TRBV4-2,TRBD1,TRBJ2-2,-,TGTGCCAGCAGCCAAGATGCCGGACAGGGAGCGACCGGGGAGCTGTTTTTT,CASSQDAGQGATGELFF
TRBV5-4,-,TRBJ1-2,-,TGTGCCAGCAGCGCCCAGGTTTCAGGAGGCTACACCTTC,CASSAQVSGGYTF
TRBV19,-,TRBJ2-7,-,TGTGCCAGTAGCAAGGACAAACACTACGAGCAGTACTTC,CASSKDKHYEQYF
TRBV7-2,TRBD1,TRBJ1-2,-,TGTGCCAGCAGCTTTAACCGGGACAGTAACTATGGCTACACCTTC,CASSFNRDSNYGYTF
TRBV7-7,-,TRBJ2-3,-,TGTGCCAGCAGCTTAGCTGAGGCAGATACGCAGTATTTT,CASSLAEADTQYF
TRBV21-1,-,TRBJ2-5,many,TGTGCCAGCAGCAAAGTCCTAGCGGGAGTCAGGGAGACCCAGTACTTC,CASSKVLAGVRETQYF
TRBV6-5,-,TRBJ1-2,once,TGTGCCAGCAGAGACTGGGCAGGGGAAGGTGGCTACACCTTC,CASRDWAGEGGYTF
TRBV27,-,TRBJ2-5,-,TGTGCCAGCAGGGAGGGTCGATGGGAGACCCAGTACTTC,CASREGRWETQYF
TRBV28,-,TRBJ2-5,-,TGTGCCAGCAGATCTCCTGCGACAGGACCTGGGGCCCAGTACTTC,CASRSPATGPGAQYF
TRBV28,-,TRBJ1-2,-,TGTGCCAGTCTTCAGGGTACGAATGGCTACACCTTC,CASLQGTNGYTF
TRBV11-2,TRBD2,TRBJ2-7,-,TGTGCCAGCAGCTCTGTCGAGCTAGCGGGAGTGGACGAGCAGTACTTC,CASSSVELAGVDEQYF
TRBV5-1,-,TRBJ2-7,once,TGCGCCAGCAGCTTGGGGGTAGCGAACGAGCAGTACTTC,CASSLGVANEQYF
TRBV19,TRBD1,TRBJ2-1,few,TGTGCCAGTCCCCAGTACCTCGGACAGGGGAACAATGAGCAGTTCTTC,CASPQYLGQGNNEQFF
TRBV28,TRBD2,TRBJ2-5,-,TGTGCCAGCAGTTTGTCGGTATGGACTAGCGGGAGAAGGGAGACCCAGTACTTC,CASSLSVWTSGRRETQYF
TRBV5-5,-,TRBJ1-2,-,TGTGCCAGCAGCTTGGGCACAGCAAACTATGGCTACACCTTC,CASSLGTANYGYTF
TRBV18,-,TRBJ1-4,-,TGTGCCAGCTCACAGGGGTCTTCAACTAATGAAAAACTGTTTTTT,CASSQGSSTNEKLFF
TRBV19,-,TRBJ1-2,-,TGTGCCAGTAGTATTGCATCGATCAACGGAGGCTACACCTTC,CASSIASINGGYTF
TRBV2,TRBD1,TRBJ2-5,-,TGTGCCAGCAGTTTACAGGGGAGCGAAGAGACCCAGTACTTC,CASSLQGSEETQYF
TRBV19,-,TRBJ1-5,few,TGTGCCAGTACCTCAAGGACATTTAATCAGCCCCAGCATTTT,CASTSRTFNQPQHF